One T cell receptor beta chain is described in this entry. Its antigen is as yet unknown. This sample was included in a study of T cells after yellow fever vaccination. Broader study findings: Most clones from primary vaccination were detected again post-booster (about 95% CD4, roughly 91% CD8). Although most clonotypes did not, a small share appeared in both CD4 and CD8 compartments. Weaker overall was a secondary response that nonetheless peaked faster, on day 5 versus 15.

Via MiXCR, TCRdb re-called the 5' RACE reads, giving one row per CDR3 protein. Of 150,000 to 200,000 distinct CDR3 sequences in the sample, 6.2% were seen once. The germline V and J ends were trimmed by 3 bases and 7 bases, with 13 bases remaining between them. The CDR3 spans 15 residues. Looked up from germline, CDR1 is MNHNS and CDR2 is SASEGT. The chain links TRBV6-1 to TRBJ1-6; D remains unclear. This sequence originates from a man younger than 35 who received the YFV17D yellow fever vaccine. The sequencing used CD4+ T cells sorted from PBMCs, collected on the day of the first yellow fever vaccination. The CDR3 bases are TGTGCCAGCAGTGAGAAACCGGGAGCAAATTCACCCCTCCACTTT. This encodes CASSEKPGANSPLHF.